This record concerns one T cell receptor (beta chain) sequence. Its target antigen remains unknown. No much larger clonotype is one base removed from it; base qualities were not supplied. This specimen comes from a study of blood T cell repertoires in COVID-19 (TCRdb year 2020). About the investigation overall: Samples from collaborators originated in the United States, Italy and Spain and spanned both the acute and convalescent phases of COVID-19. The repertoires were made available in a free public database intended to serve as a resource for research on the immune response to SARS-CoV-2. The material from the prospective study consisted of cDNA or gDNA derived from T cells, B-cell-depleted T cells, or PBMCs. Samples came from the ongoing ImmuneRACE study (first 160 participants) plus 1,254 subjects from 6 global collaborators. Sample metadata almost always included a de-identified subject ID, COVID-19 status, age in years and sex. HLA class I and class II types, where available, came from metadata supplied by the sample provider rather than from assay-based typing. Deeply sampled blood TCRbeta repertoires from subjects exposed to, actively infected with, or recovered from COVID-19 were included in the dataset.

TCRbeta CDR3 regions were amplified from genomic DNA by means of the immunoSEQ Assay, a bias-controlled multiplex PCR. The authors processed their data as follows. The number of nucleated cells in each sample was estimated by amplification of reference gene primers within the assay. To quantify the absolute abundance of each unique TCRbeta CDR3 rearrangement, sequence reads were collapsed and filtered. Productive Simpson clonality was computed per sample as the square root of Simpson's diversity index over productive rearrangements. TCRdb stores this immuneACCESS table with in-frame sequences only. Part of the clones is absent; in the studies checked, under half of the shortfall reflects unresolved V genes, and no reason is known for the rest. The V and J calls and clone size were taken over from that table, and D and trimming were inferred from the DNA. The sample table lists about 170,000 clones, approximately 86% of them with a count of one. Clones ranked in the top ten supply roughly 1.1% of the sample.

Another Seattle source contributed samples from volunteer blood donors who had recovered from COVID-19. The collaborating institutions used their own protocols to collect whole blood in K2EDTA tubes. For TCRbeta analysis, collaborators shipped samples in one of three forms: frozen whole blood, isolated PBMCs, or DNA extracted from either of those sample types. The full study reports these points: The quantity of clinical and demographic metadata differed by source and by participant and was supplied without curation.

V is shortened by 1 base, J by 6 bases, and the region joining them spans 10 bases. Looking up the germline V gene yields CDR1 SGHDT and CDR2 YYEEEE. The CDR3 has 13 amino acids, counting the end cysteine and phenylalanine. The CDR3 DNA has 39 bases and is translated from base 1. The TCR sequence derives from a man in his sixties who had recovered from COVID-19. Sample: peripheral blood. The chain joins TRBV5-6 to TRBJ1-2; the best D guess is TRBD1, with 6 bases matching. Here the CDR3 is given as CASSLLGADGYTF. In nucleotides, the sequence is TGTGCCAGCAGCTTGCTGGGGGCGGATGGCTACACCTTC.